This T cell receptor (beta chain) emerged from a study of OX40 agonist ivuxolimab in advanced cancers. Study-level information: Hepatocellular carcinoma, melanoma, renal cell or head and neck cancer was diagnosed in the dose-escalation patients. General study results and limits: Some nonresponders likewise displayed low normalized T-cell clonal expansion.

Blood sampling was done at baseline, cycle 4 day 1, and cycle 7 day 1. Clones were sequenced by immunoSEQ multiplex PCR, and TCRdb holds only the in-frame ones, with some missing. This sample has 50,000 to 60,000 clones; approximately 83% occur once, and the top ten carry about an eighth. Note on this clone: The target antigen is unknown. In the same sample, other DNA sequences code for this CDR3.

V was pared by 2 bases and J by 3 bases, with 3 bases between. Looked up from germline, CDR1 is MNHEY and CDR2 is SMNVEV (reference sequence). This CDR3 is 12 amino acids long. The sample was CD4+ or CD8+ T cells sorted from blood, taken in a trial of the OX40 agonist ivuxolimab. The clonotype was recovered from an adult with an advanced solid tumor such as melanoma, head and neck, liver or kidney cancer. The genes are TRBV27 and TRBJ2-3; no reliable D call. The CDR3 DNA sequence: TGTGCCAGCAGTTTAGGGACAGATACGCAGTATTTT. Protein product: CASSLGTDTQYF.